This T cell receptor (beta chain) was sequenced in a study of blood T cell repertoires in COVID-19. Generated by immunoSEQ multiplex PCR, the TCRdb table keeps only in-frame clones and is missing some. The sample holds fewer than 300,000 clones; roughly 84% are singletons and the top ten take about 3.4%. Germline CDR1 reads LGHNA; CDR2 reads YSLEER. This CDR3 is built from 14 residues. V was clipped by 4 bases and J by 6 bases; unmatched bases: 3. The clonotype was recovered from a woman aged 18 to 35 with acute or convalescent COVID-19. The specimen sequenced was peripheral blood. This chain uses TRBV4-3 with TRBJ1-2; 12 nucleotides align to TRBD1. The CDR3 here is CASSRGTGGDGYTF. The CDR3 DNA sequence: TGCGCCAGCAGCCGCGGGACAGGGGGCGATGGCTACACCTTC.